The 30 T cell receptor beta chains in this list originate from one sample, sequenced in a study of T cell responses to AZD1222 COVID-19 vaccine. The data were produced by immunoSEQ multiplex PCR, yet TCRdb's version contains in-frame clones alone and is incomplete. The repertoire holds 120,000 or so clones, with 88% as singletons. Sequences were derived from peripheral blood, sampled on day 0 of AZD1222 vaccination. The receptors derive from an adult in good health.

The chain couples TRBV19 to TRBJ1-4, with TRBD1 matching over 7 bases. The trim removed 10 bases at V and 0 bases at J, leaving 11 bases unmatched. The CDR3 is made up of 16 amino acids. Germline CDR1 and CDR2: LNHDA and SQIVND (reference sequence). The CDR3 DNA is TGTGCCACCAGAGGGGGACAGTGGGCAACTAATGAAAAACTGTTTTTT. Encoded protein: CATRGGQWATNEKLFF.

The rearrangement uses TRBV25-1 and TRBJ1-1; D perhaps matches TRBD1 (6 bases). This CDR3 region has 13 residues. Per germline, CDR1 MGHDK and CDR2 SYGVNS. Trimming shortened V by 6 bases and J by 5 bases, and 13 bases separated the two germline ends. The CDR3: CASRRTTGTEAFF. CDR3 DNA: TGTGCCAGCAGGAGGACCACAGGGACTGAAGCTTTCTTT.

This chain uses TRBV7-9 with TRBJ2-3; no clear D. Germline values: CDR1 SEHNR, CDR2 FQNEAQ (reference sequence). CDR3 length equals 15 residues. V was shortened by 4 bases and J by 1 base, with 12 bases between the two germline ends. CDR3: CASSSPSRGTDTQYF. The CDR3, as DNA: TGTGCCAGCAGCTCTCCTAGTAGGGGCACAGATACGCAGTATTTT.

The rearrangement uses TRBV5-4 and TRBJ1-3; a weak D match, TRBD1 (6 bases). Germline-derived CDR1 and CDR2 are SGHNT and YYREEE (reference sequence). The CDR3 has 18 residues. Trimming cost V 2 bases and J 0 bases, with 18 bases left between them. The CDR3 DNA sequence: TGTGCCAGCAGCTTTGGGGGCCCGGCAGCCGTCTCTGGAAACACCATATATTTT. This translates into CASSFGGPAAVSGNTIYF. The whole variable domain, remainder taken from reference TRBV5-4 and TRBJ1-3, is ETGVTQSPTHLIKTRGQQVTLRCSSQSGHNTVSWYQQALGQGPQFIFQYYREEENGRGNFPPRFSGLQFPNYSSELNVNALELDDSALYLCASSFGGPAAVSGNTIYFGEGSWLTVV.

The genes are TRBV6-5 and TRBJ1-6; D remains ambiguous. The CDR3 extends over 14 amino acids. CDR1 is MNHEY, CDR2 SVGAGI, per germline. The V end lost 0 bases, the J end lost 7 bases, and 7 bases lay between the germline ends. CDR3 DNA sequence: TGTGCCAGCAGTTACTCCACACAGAATTCACCCCTCCACTTT. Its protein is CASSYSTQNSPLHF.

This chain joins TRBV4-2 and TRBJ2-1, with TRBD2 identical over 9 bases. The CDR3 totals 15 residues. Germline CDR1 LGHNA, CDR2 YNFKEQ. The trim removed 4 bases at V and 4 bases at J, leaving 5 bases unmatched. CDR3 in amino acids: CASSPAGGRYNEQFF. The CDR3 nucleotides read TGTGCCAGCAGCCCAGCGGGAGGTCGATACAATGAGCAGTTCTTC.

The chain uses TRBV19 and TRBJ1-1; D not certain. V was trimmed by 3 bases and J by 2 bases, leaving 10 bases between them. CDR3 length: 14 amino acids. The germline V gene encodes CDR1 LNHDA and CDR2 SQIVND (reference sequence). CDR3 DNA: TGTGCCAGTAGTATTAATCAGGTAAACACTGAAGCTTTCTTT. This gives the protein CASSINQVNTEAFF.

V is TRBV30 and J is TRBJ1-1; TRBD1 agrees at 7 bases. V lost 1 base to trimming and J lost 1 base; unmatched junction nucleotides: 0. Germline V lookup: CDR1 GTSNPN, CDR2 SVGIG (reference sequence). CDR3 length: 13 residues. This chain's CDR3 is CAWSGTGNTEAFF. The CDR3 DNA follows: TGTGCCTGGAGTGGGACAGGGAACACTGAAGCTTTCTTT.

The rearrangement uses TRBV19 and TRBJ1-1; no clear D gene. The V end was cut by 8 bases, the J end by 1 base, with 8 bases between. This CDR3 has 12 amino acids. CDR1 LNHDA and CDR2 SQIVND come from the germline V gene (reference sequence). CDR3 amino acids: CASSEGNTEAFF. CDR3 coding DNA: TGTGCCAGTTCCGAGGGGAACACTGAAGCTTTCTTT.

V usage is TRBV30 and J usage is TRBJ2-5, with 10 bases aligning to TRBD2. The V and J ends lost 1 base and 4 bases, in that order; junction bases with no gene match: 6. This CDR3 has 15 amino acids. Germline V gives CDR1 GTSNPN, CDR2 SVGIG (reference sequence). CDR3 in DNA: TGTGCCTGGAGTGCCCTAGCGGGGGATAGAGAGACCCAGTACTTC. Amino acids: CAWSALAGDRETQYF.

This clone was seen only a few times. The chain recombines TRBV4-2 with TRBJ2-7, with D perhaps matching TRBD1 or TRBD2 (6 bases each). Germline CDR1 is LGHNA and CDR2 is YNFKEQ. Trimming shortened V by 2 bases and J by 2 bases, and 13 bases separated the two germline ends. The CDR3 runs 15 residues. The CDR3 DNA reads TGTGCCAGCAGCCAAAGCGTGGGGGGCCCCTACGAGCAGTACTTC. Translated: CASSQSVGGPYEQYF.

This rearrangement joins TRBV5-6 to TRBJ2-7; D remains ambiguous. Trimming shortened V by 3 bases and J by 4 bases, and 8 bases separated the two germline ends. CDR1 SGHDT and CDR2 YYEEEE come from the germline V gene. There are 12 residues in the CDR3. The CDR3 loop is CASSSDGYEQYF. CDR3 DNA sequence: TGTGCCAGCAGCTCGGACGGGTACGAGCAGTACTTC.

The CDR3 region is CASSEPDRVPYGYTF. CDR3 DNA sequence: TGTGCCAGCAGTGAACCTGACAGGGTCCCTTATGGCTACACCTTC. The gene calls are TRBV6-1 and TRBJ1-2, with 7 nucleotides matching TRBD1. This CDR3 is built from 15 residues. J lost 5 bases, V lost 2 bases, and 8 bases had no gene match. Germline lookup yields CDR1 MNHNS and CDR2 SASEGT.

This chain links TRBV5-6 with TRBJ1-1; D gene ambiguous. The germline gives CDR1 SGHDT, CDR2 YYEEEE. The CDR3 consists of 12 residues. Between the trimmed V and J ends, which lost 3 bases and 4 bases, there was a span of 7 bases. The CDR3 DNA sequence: TGTGCCAGCAGCTGGGTAGGCACTGAAGCTTTCTTT. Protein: CASSWVGTEAFF. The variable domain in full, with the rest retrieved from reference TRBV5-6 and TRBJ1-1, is DAGVTQSPTHLIKTRGQQVTLRCSPKSGHDTVSWYQQALGQGPQFIFQYYEEEERQRGNFPDRFSGHQFPNYSSELNVNALLLGDSALYLCASSWVGTEAFFGQGTRLTVV.

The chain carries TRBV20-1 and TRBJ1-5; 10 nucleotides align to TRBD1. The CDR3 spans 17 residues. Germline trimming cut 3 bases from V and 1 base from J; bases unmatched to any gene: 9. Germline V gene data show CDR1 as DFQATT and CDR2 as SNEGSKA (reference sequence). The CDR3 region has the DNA TGCAGTGCTAGTGACCGACAGGGGGCGAGGAGCAATCAGCCCCAGCATTTT. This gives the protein CSASDRQGARSNQPQHF.

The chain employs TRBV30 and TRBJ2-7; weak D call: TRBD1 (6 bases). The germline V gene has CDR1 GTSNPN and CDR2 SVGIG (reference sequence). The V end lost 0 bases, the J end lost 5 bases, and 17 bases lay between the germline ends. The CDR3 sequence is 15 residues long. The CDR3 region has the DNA TGTGCCTGGAGTGTAATTTCGGGCAGGGGCCACGAGCAGTACTTC. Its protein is CAWSVISGRGHEQYF.

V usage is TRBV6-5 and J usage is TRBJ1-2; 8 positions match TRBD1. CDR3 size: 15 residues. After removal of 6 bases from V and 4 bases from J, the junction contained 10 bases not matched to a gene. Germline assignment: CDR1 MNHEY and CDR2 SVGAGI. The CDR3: CASRTGTGNFYGYTF. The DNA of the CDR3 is TGTGCCAGCAGGACCGGGACAGGCAACTTCTATGGCTACACCTTC.

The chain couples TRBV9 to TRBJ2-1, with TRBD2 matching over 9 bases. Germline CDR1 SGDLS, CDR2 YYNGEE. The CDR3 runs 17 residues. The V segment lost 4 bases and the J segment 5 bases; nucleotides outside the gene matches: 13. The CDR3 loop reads CASSSVGASGVNNEQFF. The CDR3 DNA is TGTGCCAGCAGCTCCGTGGGGGCTAGCGGGGTAAACAATGAGCAGTTCTTC.

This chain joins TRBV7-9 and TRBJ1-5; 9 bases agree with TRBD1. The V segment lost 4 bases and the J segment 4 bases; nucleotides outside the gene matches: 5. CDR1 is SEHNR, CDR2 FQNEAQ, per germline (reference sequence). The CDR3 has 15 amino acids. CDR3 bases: TGTGCCAGCAGCTCTGGGGGGACAGGGAATCAGCCCCAGCATTTT. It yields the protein CASSSGGTGNQPQHF.

CDR3 nucleotide sequence: TGTGCCAGCAGCTACAACAGGGGAGACTATGGCTACACCTTC. It translates to CASSYNRGDYGYTF. This sequence joins TRBV5-4 and TRBJ1-2; 7 positions match TRBD1. Trimming removed 3 bases from V and 3 bases from J; junction bases left unmatched: 5. This CDR3 has 14 residues. Germline V lookup: CDR1 SGHNT, CDR2 YYREEE (reference sequence).

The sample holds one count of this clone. The CDR3 reads CASSRGTSGSYEQYF. The CDR3 nucleotides are TGTGCCAGCAGCAGGGGGACTAGCGGCTCCTACGAGCAGTACTTC. The J gene is TRBJ2-7, the V gene TRBV3-1 (or the pseudogene TRBV3-2), with 11 nucleotides matching TRBD2. The germline V gene encodes CDR1 LGHDT and CDR2 YNNKEL (reference sequence). V lost 5 bases and J lost 0; bases outside the gene matches: 3. The CDR3 sequence is 15 residues long.

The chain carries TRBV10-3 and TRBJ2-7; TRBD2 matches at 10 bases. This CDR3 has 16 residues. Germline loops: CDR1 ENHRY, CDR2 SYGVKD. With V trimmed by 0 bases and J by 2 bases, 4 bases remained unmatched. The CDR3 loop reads CAISESKAGGPYEQYF. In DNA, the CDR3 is TGTGCCATCAGTGAGTCTAAAGCGGGGGGGCCCTACGAGCAGTACTTC.

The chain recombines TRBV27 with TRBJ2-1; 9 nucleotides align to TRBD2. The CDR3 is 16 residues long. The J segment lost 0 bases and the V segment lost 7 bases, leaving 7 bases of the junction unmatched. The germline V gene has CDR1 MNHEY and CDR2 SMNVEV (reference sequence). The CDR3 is CASTETSGSSYNEQFF. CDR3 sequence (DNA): TGTGCCAGCACCGAGACTAGCGGTAGCTCCTACAATGAGCAGTTCTTC.

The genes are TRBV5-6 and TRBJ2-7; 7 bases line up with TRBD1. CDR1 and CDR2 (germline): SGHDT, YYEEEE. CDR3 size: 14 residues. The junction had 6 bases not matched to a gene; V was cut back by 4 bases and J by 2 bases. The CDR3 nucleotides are TGTGCCAGCAGCACGACAGGGTTCACCTACGAGCAGTACTTC. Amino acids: CASSTTGFTYEQYF.

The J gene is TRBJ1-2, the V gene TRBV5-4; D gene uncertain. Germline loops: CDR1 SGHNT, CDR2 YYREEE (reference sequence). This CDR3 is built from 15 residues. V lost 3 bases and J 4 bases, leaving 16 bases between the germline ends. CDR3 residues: CASSSSSETSYGYTF. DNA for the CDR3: TGTGCCAGCAGCTCTTCCAGTGAGACCAGCTATGGCTACACCTTC.

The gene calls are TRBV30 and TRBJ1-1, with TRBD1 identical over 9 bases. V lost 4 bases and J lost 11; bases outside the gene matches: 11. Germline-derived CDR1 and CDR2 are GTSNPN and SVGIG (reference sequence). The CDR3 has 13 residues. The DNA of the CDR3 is TGTGCCTGGAATGCACAGGGGGCTTCGGAGGCTTTCTTT. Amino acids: CAWNAQGASEAFF.

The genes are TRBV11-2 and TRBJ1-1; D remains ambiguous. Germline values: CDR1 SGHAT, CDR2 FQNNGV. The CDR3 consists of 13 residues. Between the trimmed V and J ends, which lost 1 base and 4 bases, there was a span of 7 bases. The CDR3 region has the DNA TGTGCCAGCAGCTTAGCTCCGGGCACTGAAGCTTTCTTT. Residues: CASSLAPGTEAFF.

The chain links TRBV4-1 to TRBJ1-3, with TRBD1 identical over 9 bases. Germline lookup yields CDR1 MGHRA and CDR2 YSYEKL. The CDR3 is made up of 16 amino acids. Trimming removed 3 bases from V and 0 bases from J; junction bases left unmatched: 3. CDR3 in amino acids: CASSQGQGNSGNTIYF. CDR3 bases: TGCGCCAGCAGCCAGGGACAGGGAAACTCTGGAAACACCATATATTTT.

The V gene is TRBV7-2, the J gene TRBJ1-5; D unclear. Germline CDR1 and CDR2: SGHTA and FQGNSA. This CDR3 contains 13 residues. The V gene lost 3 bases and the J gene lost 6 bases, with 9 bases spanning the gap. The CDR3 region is CASSFYRGQPQHF. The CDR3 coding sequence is TGTGCCAGCAGCTTTTACCGGGGTCAGCCCCAGCATTTT.

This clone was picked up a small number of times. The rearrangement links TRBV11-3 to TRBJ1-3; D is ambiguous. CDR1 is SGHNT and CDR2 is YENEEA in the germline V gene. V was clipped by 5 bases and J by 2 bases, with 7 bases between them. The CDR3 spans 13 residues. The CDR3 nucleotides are TGTGCCAGCAGCACCGGGACTGGAAACACCATATATTTT. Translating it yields CASSTGTGNTIYF.